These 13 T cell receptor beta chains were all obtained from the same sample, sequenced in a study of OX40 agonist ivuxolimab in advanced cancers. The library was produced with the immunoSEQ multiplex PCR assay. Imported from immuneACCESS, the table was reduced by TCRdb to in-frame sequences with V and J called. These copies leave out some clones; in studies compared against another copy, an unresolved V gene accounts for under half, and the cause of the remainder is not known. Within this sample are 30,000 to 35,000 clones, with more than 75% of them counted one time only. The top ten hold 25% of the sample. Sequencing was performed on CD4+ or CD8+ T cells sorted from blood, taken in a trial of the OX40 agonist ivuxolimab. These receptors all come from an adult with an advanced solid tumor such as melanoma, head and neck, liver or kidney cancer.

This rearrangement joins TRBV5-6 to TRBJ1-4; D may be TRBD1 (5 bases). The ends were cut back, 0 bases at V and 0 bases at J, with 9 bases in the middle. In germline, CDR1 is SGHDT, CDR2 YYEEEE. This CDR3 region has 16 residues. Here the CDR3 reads CASSLAGLTTNEKLFF. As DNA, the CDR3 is TGTGCCAGCAGCTTGGCGGGGCTCACAACTAATGAAAAACTGTTTTTT.

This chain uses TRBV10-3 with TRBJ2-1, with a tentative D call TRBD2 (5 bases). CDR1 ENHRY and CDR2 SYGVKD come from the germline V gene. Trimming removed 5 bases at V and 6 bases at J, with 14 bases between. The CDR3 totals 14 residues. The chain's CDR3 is CAISPGGQTNEQFF. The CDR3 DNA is TGTGCCATCAGTCCGGGCGGGCAGACCAATGAGCAGTTCTTC.

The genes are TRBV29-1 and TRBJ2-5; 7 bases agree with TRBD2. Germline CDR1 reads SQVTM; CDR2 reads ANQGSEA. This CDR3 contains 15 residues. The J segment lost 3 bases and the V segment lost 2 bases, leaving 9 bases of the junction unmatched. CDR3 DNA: TGCAGCGTTGAAAGAGGGGCAGGGAGGGAAGAGACCCAGTACTTC. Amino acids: CSVERGAGREETQYF.

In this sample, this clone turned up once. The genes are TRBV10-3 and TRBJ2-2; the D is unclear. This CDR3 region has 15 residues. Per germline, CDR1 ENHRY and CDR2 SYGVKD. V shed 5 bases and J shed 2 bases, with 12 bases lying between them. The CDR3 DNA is TGTGCCATCAGTAGTTCTACCATTAACACCGGGGAGCTGTTTTTT. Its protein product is CAISSSTINTGELFF.

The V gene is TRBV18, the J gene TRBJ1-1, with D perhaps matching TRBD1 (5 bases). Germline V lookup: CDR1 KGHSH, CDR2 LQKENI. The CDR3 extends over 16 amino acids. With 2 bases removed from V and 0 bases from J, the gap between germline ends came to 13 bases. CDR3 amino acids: CASSPDTGNLNTEAFF. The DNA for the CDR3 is TGTGCCAGCTCACCAGACACAGGCAATCTGAACACTGAAGCTTTCTTT.

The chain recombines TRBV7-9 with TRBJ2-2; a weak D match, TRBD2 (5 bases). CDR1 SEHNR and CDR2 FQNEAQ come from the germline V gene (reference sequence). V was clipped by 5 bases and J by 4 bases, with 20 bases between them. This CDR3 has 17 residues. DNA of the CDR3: TGTGCCAGCAGCCGTCTCGGAGGATCAGAGGGCACCGGGGAGCTGTTTTTT. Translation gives CASSRLGGSEGTGELFF. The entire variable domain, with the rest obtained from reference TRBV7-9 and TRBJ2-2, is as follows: DTGVSQNPRHKITKRGQNVTFRCDPISEHNRLYWYRQTLGQGPEFLTYFQNEAQLEKSRLLSDRFSAERPKGSFSTLEIQRTEQGDSAMYLCASSRLGGSEGTGELFFGEGSRLTVL.

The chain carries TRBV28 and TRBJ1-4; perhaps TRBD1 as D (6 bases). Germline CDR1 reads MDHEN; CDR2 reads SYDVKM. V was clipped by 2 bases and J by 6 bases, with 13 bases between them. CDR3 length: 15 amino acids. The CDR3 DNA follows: TGTGCCAGCAGTTTAAGGGGGGGCTGGGATGAAAAACTGTTTTTT. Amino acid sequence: CASSLRGGWDEKLFF.

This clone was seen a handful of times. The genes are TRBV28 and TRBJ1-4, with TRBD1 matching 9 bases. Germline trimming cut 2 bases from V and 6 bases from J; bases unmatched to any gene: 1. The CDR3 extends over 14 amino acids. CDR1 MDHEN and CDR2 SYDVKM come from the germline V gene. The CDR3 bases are TGTGCCAGCAGTTTAAGGACAGGGGATGAAAAACTGTTTTTT. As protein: CASSLRTGDEKLFF.

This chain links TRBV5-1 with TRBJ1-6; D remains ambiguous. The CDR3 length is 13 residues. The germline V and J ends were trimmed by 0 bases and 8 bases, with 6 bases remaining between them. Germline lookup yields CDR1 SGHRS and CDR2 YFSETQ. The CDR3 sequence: CASSLDMHSPLHF. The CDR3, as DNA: TGCGCCAGCAGCTTGGACATGCATTCACCCCTCCACTTT.

CDR3 sequence: CASSFRGQVSSDTQYF. The CDR3 DNA follows: TGCGCCAGCAGCTTCCGGGGGCAAGTTTCCTCAGATACGCAGTATTTT. This chain links TRBV5-1 with TRBJ2-3; either TRBD1 or TRBD2 may fit D (6 bases each). Germline V lookup: CDR1 SGHRS, CDR2 YFSETQ. V was shortened by 2 bases and J by 4 bases, with 17 bases between the two germline ends. The CDR3 extends over 16 amino acids.

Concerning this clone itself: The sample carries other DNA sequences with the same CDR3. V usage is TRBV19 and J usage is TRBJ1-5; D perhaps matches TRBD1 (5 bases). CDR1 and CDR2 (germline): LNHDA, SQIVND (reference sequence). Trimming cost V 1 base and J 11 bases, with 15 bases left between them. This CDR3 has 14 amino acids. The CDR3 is CASSIGNQRGAQHF. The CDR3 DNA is TGTGCCAGTAGTATAGGGAACCAAAGAGGGGCCCAGCATTTT.

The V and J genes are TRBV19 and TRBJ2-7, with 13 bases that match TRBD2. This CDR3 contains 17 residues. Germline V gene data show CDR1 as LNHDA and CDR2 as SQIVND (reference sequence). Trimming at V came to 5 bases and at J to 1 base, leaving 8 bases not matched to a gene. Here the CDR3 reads CASSQNPGLAGSYEQYF. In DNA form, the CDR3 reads TGTGCCAGTAGTCAAAACCCGGGACTAGCGGGGTCCTACGAGCAGTACTTC.

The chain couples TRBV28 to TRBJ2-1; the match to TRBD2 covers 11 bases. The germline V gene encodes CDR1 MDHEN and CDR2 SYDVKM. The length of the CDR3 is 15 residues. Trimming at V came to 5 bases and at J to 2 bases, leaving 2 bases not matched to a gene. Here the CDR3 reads CASSLTSGTYNEQFF. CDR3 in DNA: TGTGCCAGCAGTCTGACTAGCGGGACCTACAATGAGCAGTTCTTC. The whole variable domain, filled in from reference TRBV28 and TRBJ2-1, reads DVKVTQSSRYLVKRTGEKVFLECVQDMDHENMFWYRQDPGLGLRLIYFSYDVKMKEKGDIPEGYSVSREKKERFSLILESASTNQTSMYLCASSLTSGTYNEQFFGPGTRLTVL.